The 5 T cell receptor beta chains presented below share a single source sample, sequenced in a study of OX40 agonist ivuxolimab in advanced cancers. The data were produced by immunoSEQ multiplex PCR, yet TCRdb's version contains in-frame clones alone and is incomplete. The table lists tens of thousands of clones, around 79% of them singletons. This material consisted of CD4+ or CD8+ T cells sorted from blood, taken in a trial of the OX40 agonist ivuxolimab. The source of these receptors is an adult with an advanced solid tumor such as melanoma, head and neck, liver or kidney cancer.

The CDR3 DNA sequence: TGCAGCGTTGAAGATCAGAAGGGGGCATACGAGCAGTACGTC. Its translation is CSVEDQKGAYEQYV. This chain joins TRBV29-1 and TRBJ2-7; 7 bases map to TRBD1. From germline, CDR1 is SQVTM and CDR2 ANQGSEA. The CDR3 runs 14 residues. Germline trimming cut 0 bases from V and 4 bases from J; bases unmatched to any gene: 6.

This chain joins TRBV9 and TRBJ2-7; 8 positions agree with TRBD2. The germline gives CDR1 SGDLS, CDR2 YYNGEE. The CDR3 sequence is 16 residues long. V lost 0 bases to trimming and J lost 4 bases; unmatched junction nucleotides: 9. The CDR3, as DNA: TGTGCCAGCAGCGTAGGAGGAGCGGGAGAGCTTTACGAGCAGTACTTC. This gives the protein CASSVGGAGELYEQYF.

This clone has just one count. The chain couples TRBV6-6 to TRBJ2-1; D is uncertain. V lost 6 bases to trimming and J lost 10 bases, with 10 bases between them. This CDR3 contains 11 residues. CDR1 is MNHNY, CDR2 SVGAGI, per germline (reference sequence). The CDR3 region is CASSPREEQFF. Written as DNA, the CDR3 is TGTGCCAGCAGCCCCCGAGAGGAGCAGTTCTTC.

CDR3 residues: CASSPPGRYEQYF. The CDR3, as DNA: TGTGCCAGCAGCCCGCCAGGTCGGTACGAGCAGTACTTC. The V call is TRBV7-9, the J call TRBJ2-7; no firm D call. This CDR3 region has 13 residues. Between the trimmed V and J ends, which lost 5 bases and 4 bases, there was a span of 12 bases. Germline V gene sequence: CDR1 SEHNR, CDR2 FQNEAQ (reference sequence).

The CDR3 DNA is TGTGCCAGCAGTTACACGGGAAAGCAGTACTTC. Its translation is CASSYTGKQYF. This chain links TRBV6-1 with TRBJ2-7; D perhaps matches TRBD2 (5 bases). The CDR3 extends over 11 amino acids. The V end was cut by 5 bases, the J end by 8 bases, with 10 bases between. Germline CDR1 is MNHNS and CDR2 is SASEGT.